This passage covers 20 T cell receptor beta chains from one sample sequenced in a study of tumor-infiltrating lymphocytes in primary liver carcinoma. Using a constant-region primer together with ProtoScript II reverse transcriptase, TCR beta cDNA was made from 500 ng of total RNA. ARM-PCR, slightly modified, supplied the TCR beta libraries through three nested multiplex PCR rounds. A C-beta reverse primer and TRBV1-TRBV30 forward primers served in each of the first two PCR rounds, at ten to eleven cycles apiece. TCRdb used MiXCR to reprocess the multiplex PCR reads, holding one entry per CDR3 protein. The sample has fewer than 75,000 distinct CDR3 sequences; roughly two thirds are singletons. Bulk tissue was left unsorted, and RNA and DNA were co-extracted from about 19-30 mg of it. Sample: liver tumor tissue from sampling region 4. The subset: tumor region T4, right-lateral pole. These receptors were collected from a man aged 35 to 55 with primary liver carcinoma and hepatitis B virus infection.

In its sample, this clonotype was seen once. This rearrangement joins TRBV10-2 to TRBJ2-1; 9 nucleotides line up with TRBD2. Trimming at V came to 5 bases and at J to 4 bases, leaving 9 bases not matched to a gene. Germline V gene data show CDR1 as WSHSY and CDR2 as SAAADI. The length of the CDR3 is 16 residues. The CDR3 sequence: CASSLEREDIYNEQFF. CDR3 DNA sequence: TGCGCCAGCAGTCTTGAGCGGGAGGATATATACAATGAGCAGTTCTTC.

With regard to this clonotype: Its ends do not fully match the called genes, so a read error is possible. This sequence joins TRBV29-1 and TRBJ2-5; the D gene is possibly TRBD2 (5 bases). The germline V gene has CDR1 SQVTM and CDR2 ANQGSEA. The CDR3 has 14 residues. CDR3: CGVTGESSQETQYF. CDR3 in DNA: TGCGGCGTTACCGGGGAATCTTCACAAGAGACCCAATACTTC.

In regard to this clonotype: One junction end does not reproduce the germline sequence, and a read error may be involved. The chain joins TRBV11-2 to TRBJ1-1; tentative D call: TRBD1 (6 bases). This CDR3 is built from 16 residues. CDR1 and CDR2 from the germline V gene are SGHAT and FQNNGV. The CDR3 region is CASSRGSAGVFTKAFF. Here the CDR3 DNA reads TGTGCCAGCAGCCGAGGTAGCGCAGGGGTCTTCACTAAAGCTTTTTTT.

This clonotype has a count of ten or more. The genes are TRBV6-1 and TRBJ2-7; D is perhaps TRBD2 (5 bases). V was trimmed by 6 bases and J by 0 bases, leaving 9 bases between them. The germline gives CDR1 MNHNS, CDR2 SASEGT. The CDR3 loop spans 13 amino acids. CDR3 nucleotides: TGTGCCAGCAGGGAGCGGAGCTCCTACGAGCAGTACTTC. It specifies CASRERSSYEQYF.

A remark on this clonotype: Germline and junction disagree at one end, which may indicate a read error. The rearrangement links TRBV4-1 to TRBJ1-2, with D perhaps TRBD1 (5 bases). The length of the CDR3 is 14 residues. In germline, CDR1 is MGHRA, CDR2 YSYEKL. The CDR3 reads CASRQGNRNYCYTF. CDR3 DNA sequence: TGCGCCAGCCGCCAAGGGAACAGGAACTATTGCTACACCTTC.

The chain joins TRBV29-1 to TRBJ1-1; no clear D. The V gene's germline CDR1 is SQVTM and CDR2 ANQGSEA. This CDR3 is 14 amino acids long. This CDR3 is CNVGQATFGTEAFF. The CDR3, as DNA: TGCAACGTAGGGCAGGCGACCTTTGGTACTGAAGCTTTCTTT.

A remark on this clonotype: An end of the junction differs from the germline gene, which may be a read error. The CDR3 DNA reads as TGTGTCAGCAGTTCGTATCCCAAGGTTTTTACCGGGGAGCTGTTTTTT. Translation: CVSSSYPKVFTGELFF. The genes are TRBV11-2 and TRBJ2-2; unclear D gene. CDR1 and CDR2 (germline): SGHAT, FQNNGV. CDR3 length: 16 residues.

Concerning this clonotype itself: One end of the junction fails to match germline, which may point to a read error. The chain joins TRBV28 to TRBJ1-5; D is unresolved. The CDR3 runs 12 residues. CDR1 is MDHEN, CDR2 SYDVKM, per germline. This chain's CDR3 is CASRNYGQSQHF. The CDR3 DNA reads TGTGCCAGTCGAAACTACGGCCAGTCCCAACATTTT.

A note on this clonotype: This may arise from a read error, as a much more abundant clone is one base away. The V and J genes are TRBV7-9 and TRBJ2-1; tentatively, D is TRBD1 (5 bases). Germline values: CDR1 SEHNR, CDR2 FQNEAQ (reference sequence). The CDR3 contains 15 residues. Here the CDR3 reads CARSDSLSENNGQFF. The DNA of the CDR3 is TGTGCCAGGAGCGACAGTTTATCCGAAAACAATGGGCAGTTCTTC.

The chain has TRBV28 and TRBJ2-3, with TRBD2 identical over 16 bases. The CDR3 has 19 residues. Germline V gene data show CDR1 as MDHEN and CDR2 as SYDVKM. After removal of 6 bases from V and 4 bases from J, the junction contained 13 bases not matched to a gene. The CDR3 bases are TGTGCCAGCAGCCCGGGACTAGCGGGAGGGGATTTGGGTGCAGATACGCAGTATTTT. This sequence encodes CASSPGLAGGDLGADTQYF. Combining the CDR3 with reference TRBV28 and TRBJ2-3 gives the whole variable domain DVKVTQSSRYLVKRTGEKVFLECVQDMDHENMFWYRQDPGLGLRLIYFSYDVKMKEKGDIPEGYSVSREKKERFSLILESASTNQTSMYLCASSPGLAGGDLGADTQYFGPGTRLTVL.

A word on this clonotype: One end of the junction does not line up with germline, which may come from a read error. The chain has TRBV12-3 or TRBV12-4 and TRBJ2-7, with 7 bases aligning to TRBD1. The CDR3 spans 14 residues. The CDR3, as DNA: TGTGCCAGCGGTTTAGGGGGCGATATCTATGAGCAGTACTTC. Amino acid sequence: CASGLGGDIYEQYF.

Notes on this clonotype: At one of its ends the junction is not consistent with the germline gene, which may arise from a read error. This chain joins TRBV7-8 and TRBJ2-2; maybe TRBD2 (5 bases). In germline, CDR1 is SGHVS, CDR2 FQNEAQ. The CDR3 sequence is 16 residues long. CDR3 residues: CASSLTRGANTGKLFF. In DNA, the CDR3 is TGTGCCAGCAGCTTAACGAGAGGCGCGAACACCGGGAAGCTGTTTTTT.

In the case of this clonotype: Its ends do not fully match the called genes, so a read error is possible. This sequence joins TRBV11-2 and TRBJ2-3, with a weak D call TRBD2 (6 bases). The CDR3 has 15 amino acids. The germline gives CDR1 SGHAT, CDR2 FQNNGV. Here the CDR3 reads CASNTGISGTDMQYF. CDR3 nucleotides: TGTGCCAGCAACACCGGGATTAGCGGCACAGATATGCAGTATTTT.

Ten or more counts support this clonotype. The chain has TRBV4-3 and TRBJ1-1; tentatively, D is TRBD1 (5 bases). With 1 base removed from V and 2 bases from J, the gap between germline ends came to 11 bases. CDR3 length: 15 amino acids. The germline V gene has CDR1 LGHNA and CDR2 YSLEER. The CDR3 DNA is TGCGCCAGCAGCCAAGGGGCCAGGGAAAACACTGAAGCTTTCTTT. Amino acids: CASSQGARENTEAFF.

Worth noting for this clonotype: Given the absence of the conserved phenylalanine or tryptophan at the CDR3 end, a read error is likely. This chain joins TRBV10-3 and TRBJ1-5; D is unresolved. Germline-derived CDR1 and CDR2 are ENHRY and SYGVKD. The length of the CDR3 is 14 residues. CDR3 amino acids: CATSEYEGDQPQHL. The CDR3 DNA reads TGTGCTACCAGTGAGTATGAGGGCGATCAGCCCCAGCATCTT.

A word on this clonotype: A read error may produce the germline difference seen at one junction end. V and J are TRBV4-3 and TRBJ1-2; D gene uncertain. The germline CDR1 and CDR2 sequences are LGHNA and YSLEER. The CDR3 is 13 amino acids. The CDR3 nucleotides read TGTGCCAGCAGCCTAACACGGTTTAGCGGCTACACCTTC. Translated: CASSLTRFSGYTF.

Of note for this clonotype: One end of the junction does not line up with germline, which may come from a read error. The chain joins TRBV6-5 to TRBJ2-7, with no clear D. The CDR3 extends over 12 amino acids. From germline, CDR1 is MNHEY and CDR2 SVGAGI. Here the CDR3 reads CAGSYRVGEQYF. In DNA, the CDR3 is TGTGCCGGCAGTTACCGGGTGGGTGAGCAGTACTTC.

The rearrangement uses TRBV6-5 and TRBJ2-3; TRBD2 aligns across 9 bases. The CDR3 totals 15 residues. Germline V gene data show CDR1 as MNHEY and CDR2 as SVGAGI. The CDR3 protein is CTGNPGLAGTDTQYF. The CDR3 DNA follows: TGTACCGGCAACCCAGGGCTAGCGGGAACAGATACGCAGTATTTT.

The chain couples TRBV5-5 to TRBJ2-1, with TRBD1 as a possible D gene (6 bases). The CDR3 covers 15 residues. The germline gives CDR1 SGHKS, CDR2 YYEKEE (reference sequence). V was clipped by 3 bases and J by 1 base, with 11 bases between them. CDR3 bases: TGTGCCAGCAGCTCAGGACAGTGTTCCTACAATGAGCAGTTCTTC. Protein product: CASSSGQCSYNEQFF.

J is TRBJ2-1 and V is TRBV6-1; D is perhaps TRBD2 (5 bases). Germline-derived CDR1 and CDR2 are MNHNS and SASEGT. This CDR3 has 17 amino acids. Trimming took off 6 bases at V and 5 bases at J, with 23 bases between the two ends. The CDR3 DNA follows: TGTGCCAGCAGGGGGAGTGACGGTCGAGCCTGGGACAATGAGCAGTTCTTC. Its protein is CASRGSDGRAWDNEQFF.